The rows below give T cell receptor beta chains drawn from one sample of a study of cytomegalovirus exposure and HLA in healthy donors. Measured with immunoSEQ multiplex PCR; TCRdb has only the in-frame clones, and not every one. The top ten hold 0.69% of the sample, which has about 82,000 clones, around 95% seen once. The sequenced sample was PBMCs. Source of these receptors: a woman aged 18-35 years in good health and CMV-seronegative. CDR3s include the opening cysteine and the closing phenylalanine or tryptophan. Fields, in order: V gene, clone size, D gene, J gene, CDR3 protein, CDR3 DNA. The D gene is left open where the match is weak. Some rows have no size entry. The others give once, few or many, or a class for an expanded clone.

v_call: TRBV5-4; clone_size: .; d_call: .; j_call: TRBJ1-6; cdr3_aa: CASSLDTNSPLHF; cdr3_nt: TGTGCCAGCAGCTTGGACACTAATTCACCCCTCCACTTT
v_call: TRBV11-2; clone_size: .; d_call: .; j_call: TRBJ1-6; cdr3_aa: CASSQALGSPLHF; cdr3_nt: TGTGCCAGCAGCCAGGCCTTGGGTTCACCCCTCCACTTT
v_call: TRBV5-5; clone_size: once; d_call: .; j_call: TRBJ2-6; cdr3_aa: CASTHPGRGANVLTF; cdr3_nt: TGTGCCAGCACCCATCCAGGGAGGGGGGCCAACGTCCTGACTTTC
v_call: TRBV25-1; clone_size: .; d_call: .; j_call: TRBJ1-6; cdr3_aa: CASSPHAGQRNSPLHF; cdr3_nt: TGTGCCAGCAGTCCCCATGCTGGGCAGAGAAATTCACCCCTCCACTTT
v_call: TRBV28; clone_size: .; d_call: .; j_call: TRBJ1-3; cdr3_aa: CASSFRGPGNTIYF; cdr3_nt: TGTGCCAGCAGTTTCCGGGGTCCCGGAAACACCATATATTTT
v_call: TRBV10-3; clone_size: .; d_call: .; j_call: TRBJ1-5; cdr3_aa: CAISESGTPNQPQHF; cdr3_nt: TGTGCCATCAGTGAGTCCGGTACCCCTAATCAGCCCCAGCATTTT
v_call: TRBV9; clone_size: .; d_call: TRBD1; j_call: TRBJ1-5; cdr3_aa: CASSVGGQGLPQHF; cdr3_nt: TGTGCCAGCAGCGTAGGTGGACAGGGATTGCCCCAGCATTTT
v_call: TRBV27; clone_size: .; d_call: .; j_call: TRBJ1-2; cdr3_aa: CASSPLRAGGYTF; cdr3_nt: TGTGCCAGCAGTCCCCTCAGGGCAGGGGGCTACACCTTC
v_call: TRBV27; clone_size: .; d_call: .; j_call: TRBJ2-2; cdr3_aa: CASSLSNPGELFF; cdr3_nt: TGTGCCAGCAGTTTGAGTAATCCCGGGGAGCTGTTTTTT
v_call: TRBV20-1; clone_size: .; d_call: TRBD2; j_call: TRBJ2-1; cdr3_aa: CSARDGTSQFF; cdr3_nt: TGCAGTGCTAGAGATGGGACTAGCCAGTTCTTC
v_call: TRBV19; clone_size: .; d_call: TRBD2; j_call: TRBJ2-7; cdr3_aa: CASRLGGRENEQYF; cdr3_nt: TGTGCCAGTAGATTGGGCGGGAGAGAGAACGAGCAGTACTTC
v_call: TRBV2; clone_size: .; d_call: .; j_call: TRBJ1-5; cdr3_aa: CASSVRQVNQPQHF; cdr3_nt: TGTGCCAGCAGTGTACGGCAGGTTAATCAGCCCCAGCATTTT
v_call: TRBV13; clone_size: once; d_call: .; j_call: TRBJ1-1; cdr3_aa: CASSLAGVAFF; cdr3_nt: TGTGCCAGCAGCTTAGCAGGGGTGGCTTTCTTT
v_call: TRBV7-9; clone_size: .; d_call: .; j_call: TRBJ2-2; cdr3_aa: CASSFRDKYTGELFF; cdr3_nt: TGTGCCAGCAGCTTCCGGGACAAATACACCGGGGAGCTGTTTTTT
v_call: TRBV28; clone_size: .; d_call: .; j_call: TRBJ2-6; cdr3_aa: CASSSPYSGANVLTF; cdr3_nt: TGTGCCAGCAGTTCCCCCTACTCTGGGGCCAACGTCCTGACTTTC
v_call: TRBV6-6; clone_size: .; d_call: .; j_call: TRBJ1-5; cdr3_aa: CASSYRGGQPQHF; cdr3_nt: TGTGCCAGCAGTTACAGGGGTGGGCAGCCCCAGCATTTT
v_call: TRBV5-6; clone_size: .; d_call: TRBD1; j_call: TRBJ2-3; cdr3_aa: CASSTGTGYDTQYF; cdr3_nt: TGTGCCAGCAGCACCGGGACAGGGTATGATACGCAGTATTTT
v_call: TRBV4-1; clone_size: .; d_call: TRBD2; j_call: TRBJ2-1; cdr3_aa: CASSRAGGSSYNEQFF; cdr3_nt: TGCGCCAGCAGCCGAGCGGGAGGGAGCTCCTACAATGAGCAGTTCTTC
v_call: TRBV19; clone_size: .; d_call: TRBD1; j_call: TRBJ2-5; cdr3_aa: CASSETGLRETQYF; cdr3_nt: TGTGCCAGTAGTGAGACAGGGCTACGAGAGACCCAGTACTTC
v_call: TRBV9; clone_size: .; d_call: .; j_call: TRBJ2-2; cdr3_aa: CASSETGIGELFF; cdr3_nt: TGTGCCAGCAGCGAAACAGGGATCGGGGAGCTGTTTTTT
v_call: TRBV6-4; clone_size: .; d_call: TRBD1; j_call: TRBJ2-1; cdr3_aa: CASSVDRNSYNEQFF; cdr3_nt: TGTGCCAGCAGTGTGGACAGGAACTCCTACAATGAGCAGTTCTTC
v_call: TRBV5-1; clone_size: .; d_call: .; j_call: TRBJ1-5; cdr3_aa: CASSFSPGGNQPQHF; cdr3_nt: TGCGCCAGCAGCTTTTCGCCGGGGGGCAATCAGCCCCAGCATTTT
v_call: TRBV27; clone_size: .; d_call: .; j_call: TRBJ2-5; cdr3_aa: CASQPGNSGTQYF; cdr3_nt: TGTGCCAGCCAACCGGGAAACTCCGGGACCCAGTACTTC
v_call: TRBV18; clone_size: .; d_call: .; j_call: TRBJ1-3; cdr3_aa: CASSPSGDTIYF; cdr3_nt: TGTGCCAGCTCACCGTCCGGAGACACCATATATTTT
v_call: TRBV29-1; clone_size: .; d_call: .; j_call: TRBJ1-1; cdr3_aa: CSVEVAYTEAFF; cdr3_nt: TGCAGCGTTGAGGTAGCTTACACTGAAGCTTTCTTT
v_call: TRBV29-1; clone_size: .; d_call: TRBD1; j_call: TRBJ1-2; cdr3_aa: CSVDYRRDRGSYGYTF; cdr3_nt: TGCAGCGTTGATTATCGCAGGGACAGGGGCTCCTATGGCTACACCTTC
v_call: TRBV28; clone_size: .; d_call: .; j_call: TRBJ1-1; cdr3_aa: CASNVVGVTEAFF; cdr3_nt: TGTGCCAGCAACGTCGTCGGTGTGACTGAAGCTTTCTTT
v_call: TRBV28; clone_size: .; d_call: .; j_call: TRBJ1-5; cdr3_aa: CASSSTAGVGYSNQPQHF; cdr3_nt: TGTGCCAGCAGTTCAACCGCGGGGGTCGGGTATAGCAATCAGCCCCAGCATTTT
v_call: TRBV7-9; clone_size: .; d_call: .; j_call: TRBJ2-5; cdr3_aa: CASGPGVVETQYF; cdr3_nt: TGTGCCAGCGGCCCGGGGGTCGTGGAGACCCAGTACTTC
v_call: TRBV5-6; clone_size: .; d_call: .; j_call: TRBJ1-4; cdr3_aa: CASSLLQGAGANEKLFF; cdr3_nt: TGTGCCAGCAGCTTACTACAGGGAGCTGGGGCTAATGAAAAACTGTTTTTT
v_call: TRBV6-1; clone_size: .; d_call: TRBD1; j_call: TRBJ2-7; cdr3_aa: CASLDRVSYEQYF; cdr3_nt: TGTGCCAGCTTGGACAGGGTTTCCTACGAGCAGTACTTC
v_call: TRBV29-1; clone_size: .; d_call: .; j_call: TRBJ1-6; cdr3_aa: CSVRQDGDSPLHF; cdr3_nt: TGCAGCGTGAGACAGGACGGGGATTCACCCCTCCACTTT
v_call: TRBV29-1; clone_size: once; d_call: .; j_call: TRBJ1-2; cdr3_aa: CSVFDSGGYTF; cdr3_nt: TGCAGCGTTTTTGATTCAGGCGGCTACACCTTC
v_call: TRBV10-3; clone_size: .; d_call: TRBD2; j_call: TRBJ2-7; cdr3_aa: CAISRGLAGDQYEQYF; cdr3_nt: TGTGCCATCAGCCGGGGACTAGCGGGAGATCAGTACGAGCAGTACTTC
v_call: TRBV9; clone_size: .; d_call: .; j_call: TRBJ2-3; cdr3_aa: CASSADLGTDTQYF; cdr3_nt: TGTGCCAGCAGCGCTGATCTAGGCACAGATACGCAGTATTTT
v_call: TRBV28; clone_size: .; d_call: .; j_call: TRBJ1-2; cdr3_aa: CASSLSPWRGGYGYTF; cdr3_nt: TGTGCCAGCAGTTTATCCCCATGGAGGGGTGGATATGGCTACACCTTC
v_call: TRBV5-6; clone_size: .; d_call: .; j_call: TRBJ1-5; cdr3_aa: CASSLGKLNQPQHF; cdr3_nt: TGTGCCAGCAGCTTGGGAAAACTCAATCAGCCCCAGCATTTT
v_call: TRBV29-1; clone_size: .; d_call: TRBD1; j_call: TRBJ2-7; cdr3_aa: CSVEDFGQGANEQYF; cdr3_nt: TGCAGCGTTGAAGACTTTGGGCAGGGGGCGAACGAGCAGTACTTC
v_call: TRBV4-2; clone_size: .; d_call: TRBD2; j_call: TRBJ2-7; cdr3_aa: CASSQDRGSSYEQYF; cdr3_nt: TGTGCCAGCAGCCAAGACCGCGGGAGCTCCTACGAGCAGTACTTC
v_call: TRBV9; clone_size: .; d_call: .; j_call: TRBJ1-3; cdr3_aa: CASSQVGTGNTIYF; cdr3_nt: TGTGCCAGCAGCCAGGTCGGTACTGGAAACACCATATATTTT
v_call: TRBV9; clone_size: .; d_call: TRBD1; j_call: TRBJ1-1; cdr3_aa: CASSVVGTGGEAFF; cdr3_nt: TGTGCCAGCAGCGTGGTCGGGACAGGGGGTGAAGCTTTCTTT
v_call: TRBV18; clone_size: once; d_call: TRBD1; j_call: TRBJ2-7; cdr3_aa: CASSGGTGAYEQYF; cdr3_nt: TGTGCCAGCTCGGGTGGGACAGGGGCCTACGAGCAGTACTTC
v_call: TRBV11-2; clone_size: .; d_call: TRBD2; j_call: TRBJ2-1; cdr3_aa: CASSLGRGGHNEQFF; cdr3_nt: TGTGCCAGCAGCTTAGGCCGGGGGGGTCACAATGAGCAGTTCTTC
v_call: TRBV27; clone_size: .; d_call: .; j_call: TRBJ2-2; cdr3_aa: CASKDMAVTGELFF; cdr3_nt: TGTGCCAGCAAGGACATGGCGGTCACCGGGGAGCTGTTTTTT
v_call: TRBV28; clone_size: .; d_call: .; j_call: TRBJ1-3; cdr3_aa: CASSPTATRLSGNTIYF; cdr3_nt: TGTGCCAGCAGTCCAACCGCGACACGGCTCTCTGGAAACACCATATATTTT
v_call: TRBV6-1; clone_size: .; d_call: .; j_call: TRBJ2-1; cdr3_aa: CASSGLARDEQFF; cdr3_nt: TGTGCCAGCAGTGGTCTAGCGAGGGATGAGCAGTTCTTC
v_call: TRBV6-6; clone_size: .; d_call: .; j_call: TRBJ1-2; cdr3_aa: CASSPPGGANYGYTF; cdr3_nt: TGTGCCAGCAGCCCGCCGGGGGGAGCTAACTATGGCTACACCTTC
v_call: TRBV6-6; clone_size: .; d_call: .; j_call: TRBJ1-2; cdr3_aa: CASSPRWGLVYGYTF; cdr3_nt: TGTGCCAGCAGTCCCCGTTGGGGGCTAGTCTATGGCTACACCTTC
v_call: TRBV7-2; clone_size: .; d_call: .; j_call: TRBJ1-1; cdr3_aa: CASSQFTEAFF; cdr3_nt: TGTGCCAGCAGCCAATTCACTGAAGCTTTCTTT
v_call: TRBV9; clone_size: .; d_call: TRBD1; j_call: TRBJ2-2; cdr3_aa: CASSVGTGNTGELFF; cdr3_nt: TGTGCCAGCAGCGTGGGGACAGGGAACACCGGGGAGCTGTTTTTT
v_call: TRBV5-6; clone_size: .; d_call: TRBD1; j_call: TRBJ2-3; cdr3_aa: CASSLQGTDTQYF; cdr3_nt: TGTGCCAGCAGCCTACAGGGGACAGATACGCAGTATTTT
v_call: TRBV6-4; clone_size: .; d_call: .; j_call: TRBJ1-1; cdr3_aa: CASSAEGSTEAFF; cdr3_nt: TGTGCCAGCAGCGCCGAGGGCTCCACTGAAGCTTTCTTT
v_call: TRBV5-5; clone_size: .; d_call: .; j_call: TRBJ1-5; cdr3_aa: CASSLEQGWQPQHF; cdr3_nt: TGTGCCAGCAGCTTAGAACAGGGATGGCAGCCCCAGCATTTT
v_call: TRBV6-1; clone_size: .; d_call: TRBD1; j_call: TRBJ1-2; cdr3_aa: CASSGAGTGNRGYTF; cdr3_nt: TGTGCCAGCAGCGGGGCCGGGACAGGGAATCGAGGCTACACCTTC
v_call: TRBV5-4; clone_size: .; d_call: TRBD1; j_call: TRBJ2-2; cdr3_aa: CASSLEPGQGAGELFF; cdr3_nt: TGTGCCAGCAGCTTGGAACCGGGACAGGGAGCCGGGGAGCTGTTTTTT
v_call: TRBV7-2; clone_size: once; d_call: .; j_call: TRBJ1-5; cdr3_aa: CASSLGPLAVNQPQHF; cdr3_nt: TGTGCCAGCAGCTTAGGCCCTCTGGCCGTCAATCAGCCCCAGCATTTT
v_call: TRBV7-9; clone_size: .; d_call: TRBD1; j_call: TRBJ1-4; cdr3_aa: CASSRRQGATGNEKLFF; cdr3_nt: TGTGCCAGCAGCCGTCGGCAGGGGGCGACGGGTAATGAAAAACTGTTTTTT
v_call: TRBV4-3; clone_size: few; d_call: .; j_call: TRBJ2-7; cdr3_aa: CASSQARTDSYEQYF; cdr3_nt: TGCGCCAGCAGCCAAGCACGAACAGACTCCTACGAGCAGTACTTC
v_call: TRBV19; clone_size: once; d_call: .; j_call: TRBJ2-3; cdr3_aa: CASSIDRGATADTQYF; cdr3_nt: TGTGCCAGTAGTATAGACCGGGGGGCGACCGCAGATACGCAGTATTTT
v_call: TRBV10-3; clone_size: once; d_call: TRBD2; j_call: TRBJ2-1; cdr3_aa: CASGLDFYNEQFF; cdr3_nt: TGTGCCAGCGGACTAGATTTCTACAATGAGCAGTTCTTC